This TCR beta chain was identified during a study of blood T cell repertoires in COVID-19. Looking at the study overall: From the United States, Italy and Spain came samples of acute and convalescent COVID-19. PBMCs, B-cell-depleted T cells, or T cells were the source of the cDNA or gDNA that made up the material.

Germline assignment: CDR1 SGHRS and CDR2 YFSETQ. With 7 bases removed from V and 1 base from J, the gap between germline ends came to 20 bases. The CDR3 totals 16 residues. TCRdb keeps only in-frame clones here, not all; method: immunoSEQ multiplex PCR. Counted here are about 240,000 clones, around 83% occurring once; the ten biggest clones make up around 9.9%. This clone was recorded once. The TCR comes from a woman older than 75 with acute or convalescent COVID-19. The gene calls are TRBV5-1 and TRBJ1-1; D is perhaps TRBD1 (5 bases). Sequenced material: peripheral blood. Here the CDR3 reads CASSGRPGGANTEAFF. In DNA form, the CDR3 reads TGCGCCAGCTCGGGCCGTCCAGGCGGGGCGAACACTGAAGCTTTCTTT.